This is a list of T cell receptor beta chains from one sample in a study of Ad26.COV2.S vaccination and SARS-CoV-2 variants. The repertoire was sequenced with immunoSEQ multiplex PCR; TCRdb's copy has only in-frame clones and lacks some. The sample records some 480,000 clones, roughly 89% being singletons. The sample consisted of peripheral blood, taken in a trial of Ad26.COV2.S vaccine versus placebo. The receptors derive from a person between 18 and 59 years old who received the Ad26.COV2.S COVID-19 vaccine or a placebo. The CDR3 runs from the conserved cysteine through the conserved F or W. The D gene is left open where the match is weak. Clone size is given for some rows only: seen once, a few or many times, or a class if the clone is expanded.

TRBJ1-2 - - TRBV28 CASRVDTNYGYTF TGTGCCAGCAGGGTCGATACGAACTATGGCTACACCTTC
TRBJ1-6 - - TRBV7-2 CASSLEALLNSPLHF TGCGCCAGCAGCTTAGAGGCACTTCTAAATTCACCCCTCCACTTT
TRBJ2-3 TRBD2 - TRBV6-5 CASRSGNRDTQYF TGTGCCAGCAGGAGCGGGAACAGAGATACGCAGTATTTT
TRBJ2-3 - - TRBV13 CASSRVGVSTDTQYF TGTGCCAGCAGCCGGGTCGGGGTCAGCACAGATACGCAGTATTTT
TRBJ2-2 - - TRBV5-6 CASSLVWKGANTGELFF TGTGCCAGCAGCTTGGTGTGGAAGGGGGCGAACACCGGGGAGCTGTTTTTT
TRBJ1-2 - - TRBV28 CASSLEGTSNSYGYTF TGTGCCAGCAGTTTAGAGGGGACTTCCAACTCCTATGGCTACACCTTC
TRBJ1-1 - - TRBV18 CASSPRPGAEAFF TGTGCCAGCTCACCCCGGCCCGGGGCTGAAGCTTTCTTT
TRBJ2-5 TRBD2 - TRBV7-2 CASSPTSGRGGETQYF TGTGCCAGCAGCCCGACTAGCGGGAGGGGAGGGGAGACCCAGTACTTC
TRBJ1-6 - many TRBV9 CASSESEKGSPLHF TGTGCCAGCAGCGAGTCGGAAAAGGGATCACCCCTCCACTTT
TRBJ2-3 TRBD2 - TRBV29-1 CSVSSTSGTDTQYF TGCAGCGTTAGCAGCACTAGCGGCACAGATACGCAGTATTTT
TRBJ1-2 - few TRBV5-1 CASSKDGKTNYGYTF TGCGCCAGCAGCAAGGACGGCAAGACTAACTATGGCTACACCTTC
TRBJ1-5 TRBD1 - TRBV19 CASNSNRGPENQPQHF TGTGCCAGTAATTCCAACAGGGGCCCGGAAAATCAGCCCCAGCATTTT
TRBJ2-5 - - TRBV5-1 CASSLDVSPETQYF TGCGCCAGCAGCTTGGATGTGTCACCGGAGACCCAGTACTTC
TRBJ1-5 TRBD1 - TRBV27 CATKASTGGRNQPQHF TGTGCCACCAAAGCTTCGACAGGGGGCCGTAATCAGCCCCAGCATTTT
TRBJ2-7 TRBD2 - TRBV28 CASTVGGHEQYF TGTGCCAGCACCGTGGGAGGGCACGAGCAGTACTTC